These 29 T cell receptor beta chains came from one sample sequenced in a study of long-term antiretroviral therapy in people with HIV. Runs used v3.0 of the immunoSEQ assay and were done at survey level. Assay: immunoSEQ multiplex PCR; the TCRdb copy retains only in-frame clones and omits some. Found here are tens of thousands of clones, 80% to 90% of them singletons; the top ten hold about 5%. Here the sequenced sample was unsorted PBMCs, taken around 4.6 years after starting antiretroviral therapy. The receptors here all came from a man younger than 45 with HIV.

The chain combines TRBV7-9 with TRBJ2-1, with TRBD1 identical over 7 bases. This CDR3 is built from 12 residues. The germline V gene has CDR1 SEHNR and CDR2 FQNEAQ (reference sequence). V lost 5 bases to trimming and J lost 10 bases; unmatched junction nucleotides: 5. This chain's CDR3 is CASSPQGLEQFF. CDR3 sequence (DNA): TGTGCCAGCAGCCCACAGGGGTTGGAGCAGTTCTTC.

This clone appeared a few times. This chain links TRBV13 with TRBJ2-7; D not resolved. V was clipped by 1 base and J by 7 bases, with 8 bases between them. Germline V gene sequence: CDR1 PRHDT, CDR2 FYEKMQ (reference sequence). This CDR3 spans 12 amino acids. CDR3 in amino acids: CASSLDLGEQYF. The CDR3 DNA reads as TGTGCCAGCAGCTTAGATCTGGGGGAGCAGTACTTC.

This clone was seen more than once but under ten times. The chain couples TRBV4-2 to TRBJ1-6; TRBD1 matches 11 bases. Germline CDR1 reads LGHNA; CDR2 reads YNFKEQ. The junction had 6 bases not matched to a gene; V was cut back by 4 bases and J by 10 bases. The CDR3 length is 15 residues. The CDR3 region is CASSLGQGGESPLHF. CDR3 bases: TGTGCCAGCAGCCTGGGACAGGGGGGGGAATCACCCCTCCACTTT.

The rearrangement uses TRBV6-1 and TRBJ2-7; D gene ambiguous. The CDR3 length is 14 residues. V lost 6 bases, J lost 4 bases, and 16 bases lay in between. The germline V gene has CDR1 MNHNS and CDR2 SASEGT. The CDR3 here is CASSPRPGHYEQYF. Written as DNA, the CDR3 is TGTGCCAGCAGCCCGAGGCCCGGCCATTACGAGCAGTACTTC.

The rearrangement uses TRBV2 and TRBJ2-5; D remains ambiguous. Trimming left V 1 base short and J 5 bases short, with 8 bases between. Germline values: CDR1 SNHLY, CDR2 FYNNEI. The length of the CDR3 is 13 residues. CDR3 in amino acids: CASSEGALETQYF. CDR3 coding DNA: TGTGCCAGCAGTGAAGGAGCATTGGAGACCCAGTACTTC.

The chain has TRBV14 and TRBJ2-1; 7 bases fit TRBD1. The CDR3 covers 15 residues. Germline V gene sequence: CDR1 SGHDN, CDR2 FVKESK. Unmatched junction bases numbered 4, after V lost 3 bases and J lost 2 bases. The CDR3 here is CASSQDRFPYNEQFF. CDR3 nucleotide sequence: TGTGCCAGCAGCCAGGACAGGTTTCCCTACAATGAGCAGTTCTTC.

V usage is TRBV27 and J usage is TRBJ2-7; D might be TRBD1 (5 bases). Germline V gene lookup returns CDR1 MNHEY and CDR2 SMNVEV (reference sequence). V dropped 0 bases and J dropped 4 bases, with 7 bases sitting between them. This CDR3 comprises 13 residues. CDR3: CASSLSGRYEQYF. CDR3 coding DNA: TGTGCCAGCAGTTTATCGGGGCGGTACGAGCAGTACTTC.

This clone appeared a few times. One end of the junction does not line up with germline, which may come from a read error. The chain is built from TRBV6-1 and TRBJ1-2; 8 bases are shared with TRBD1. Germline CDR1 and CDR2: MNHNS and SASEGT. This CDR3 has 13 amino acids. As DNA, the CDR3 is TGTGCCAGCAGTGTGATGCCGGGACAGGCTGGGGCCTTC. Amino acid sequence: CASSVMPGQAGAF.

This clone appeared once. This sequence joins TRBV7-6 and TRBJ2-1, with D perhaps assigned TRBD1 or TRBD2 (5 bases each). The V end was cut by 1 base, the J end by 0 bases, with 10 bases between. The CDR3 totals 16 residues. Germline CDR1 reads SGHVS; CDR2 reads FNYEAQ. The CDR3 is CASSLGPGSSYNEQFF. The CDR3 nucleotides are TGTGCCAGCAGCTTAGGGCCAGGGAGCTCCTACAATGAGCAGTTCTTC.

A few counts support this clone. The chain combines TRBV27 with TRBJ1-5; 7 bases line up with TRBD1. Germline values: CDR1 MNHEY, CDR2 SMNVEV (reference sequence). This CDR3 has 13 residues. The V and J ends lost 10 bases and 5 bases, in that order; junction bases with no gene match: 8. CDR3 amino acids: CAIRQGRHQPQHF. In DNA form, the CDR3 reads TGTGCCATTCGACAGGGCCGACATCAGCCCCAGCATTTT.

The CDR3 region is CASRGTPTSYNEQFF. CDR3 DNA sequence: TGTGCCAGCAGAGGGACACCCACATCCTACAATGAGCAGTTCTTC. J is TRBJ2-1 and V is TRBV4-2; tentatively, D is TRBD1 (6 bases). This CDR3 region has 15 residues. Trimming cost V 6 bases and J 1 base, with 13 bases left between them. Looked up from germline, CDR1 is LGHNA and CDR2 is YNFKEQ.

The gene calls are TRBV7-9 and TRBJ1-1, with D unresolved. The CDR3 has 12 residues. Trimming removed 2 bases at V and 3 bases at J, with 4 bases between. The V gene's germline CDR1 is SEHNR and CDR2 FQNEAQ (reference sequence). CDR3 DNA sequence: TGTGCCAGCAGCTTAACGGACACTGAAGCTTTCTTT. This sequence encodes CASSLTDTEAFF.

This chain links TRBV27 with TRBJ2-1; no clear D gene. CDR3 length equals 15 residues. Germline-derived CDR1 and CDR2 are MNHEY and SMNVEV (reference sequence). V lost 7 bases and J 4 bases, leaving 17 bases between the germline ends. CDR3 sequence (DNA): TGTGCCAGCACCCTCGGAACTCCTGAATACAATGAGCAGTTCTTC. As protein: CASTLGTPEYNEQFF.

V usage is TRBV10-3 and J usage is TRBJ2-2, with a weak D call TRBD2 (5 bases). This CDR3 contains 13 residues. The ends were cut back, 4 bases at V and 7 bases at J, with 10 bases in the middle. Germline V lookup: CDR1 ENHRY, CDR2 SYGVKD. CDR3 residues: CAISGRGDGELFF. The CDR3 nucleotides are TGTGCCATCAGTGGTCGGGGAGACGGGGAGCTGTTTTTT.

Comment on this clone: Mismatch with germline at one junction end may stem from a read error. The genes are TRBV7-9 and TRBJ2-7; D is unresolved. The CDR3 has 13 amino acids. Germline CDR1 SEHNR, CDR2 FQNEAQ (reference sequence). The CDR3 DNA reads TGTGCCAGCAGCTTAGGTCAAGTCTACGAGCGGTACTTC. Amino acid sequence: CASSLGQVYERYF.

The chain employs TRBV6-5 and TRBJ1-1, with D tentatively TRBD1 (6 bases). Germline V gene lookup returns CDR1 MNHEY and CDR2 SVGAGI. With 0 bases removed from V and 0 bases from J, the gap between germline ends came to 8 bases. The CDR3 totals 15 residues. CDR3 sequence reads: CASSYSTGLNTEAFF. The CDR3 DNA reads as TGTGCCAGCAGTTACTCTACAGGGTTGAACACTGAAGCTTTCTTT.

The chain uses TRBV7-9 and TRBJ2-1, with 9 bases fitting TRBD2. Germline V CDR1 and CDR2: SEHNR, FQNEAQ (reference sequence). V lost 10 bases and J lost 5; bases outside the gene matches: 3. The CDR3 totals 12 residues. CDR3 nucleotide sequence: TGTGCCATCCAGCGGGGGGACAATGAGCAGTTCTTC. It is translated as CAIQRGDNEQFF.

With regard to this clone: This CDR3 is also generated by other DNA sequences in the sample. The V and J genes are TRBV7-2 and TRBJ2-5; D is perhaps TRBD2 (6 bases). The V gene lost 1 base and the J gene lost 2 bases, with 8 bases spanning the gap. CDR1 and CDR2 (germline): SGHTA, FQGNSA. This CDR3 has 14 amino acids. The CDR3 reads CASSLVGGQETQYF. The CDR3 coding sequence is TGTGCCAGCAGCTTAGTCGGGGGTCAAGAGACCCAGTACTTC.

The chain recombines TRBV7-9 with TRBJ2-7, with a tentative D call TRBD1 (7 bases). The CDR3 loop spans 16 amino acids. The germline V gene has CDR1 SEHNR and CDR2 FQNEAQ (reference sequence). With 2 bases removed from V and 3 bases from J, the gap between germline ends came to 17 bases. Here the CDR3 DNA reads TGTGCCAGCAGCTTATCGCGTAGACAGGGAGGCTACGAGCAGTACTTC. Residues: CASSLSRRQGGYEQYF.

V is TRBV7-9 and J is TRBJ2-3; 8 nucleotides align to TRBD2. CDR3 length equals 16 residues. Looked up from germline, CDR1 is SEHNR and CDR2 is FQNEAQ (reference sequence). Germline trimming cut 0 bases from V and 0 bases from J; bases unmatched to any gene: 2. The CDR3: CASSLAGGASTDTQYF. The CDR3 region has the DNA TGTGCCAGCAGCTTAGCCGGGGGGGCTAGCACAGATACGCAGTATTTT. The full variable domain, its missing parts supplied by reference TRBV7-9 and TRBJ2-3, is DTGVSQNPRHKITKRGQNVTFRCDPISEHNRLYWYRQTLGQGPEFLTYFQNEAQLEKSRLLSDRFSAERPKGSFSTLEIQRTEQGDSAMYLCASSLAGGASTDTQYFGPGTRLTVL.

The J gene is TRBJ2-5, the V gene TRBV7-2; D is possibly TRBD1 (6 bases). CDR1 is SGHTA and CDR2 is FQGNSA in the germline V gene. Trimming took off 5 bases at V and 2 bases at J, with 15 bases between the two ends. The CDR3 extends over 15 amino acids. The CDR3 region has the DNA TGTGCCAGCAGCCTCGCTTGGGGGCGGCAAGAGACCCAGTACTTC. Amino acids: CASSLAWGRQETQYF.

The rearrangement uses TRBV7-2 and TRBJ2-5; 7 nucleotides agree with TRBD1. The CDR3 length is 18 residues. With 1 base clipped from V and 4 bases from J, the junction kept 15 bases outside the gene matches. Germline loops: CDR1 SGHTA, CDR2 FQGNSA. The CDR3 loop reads CASSLVALAQGQGETQYF. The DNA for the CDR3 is TGTGCCAGCAGCTTAGTGGCTTTAGCACAGGGGCAGGGAGAGACCCAGTACTTC.

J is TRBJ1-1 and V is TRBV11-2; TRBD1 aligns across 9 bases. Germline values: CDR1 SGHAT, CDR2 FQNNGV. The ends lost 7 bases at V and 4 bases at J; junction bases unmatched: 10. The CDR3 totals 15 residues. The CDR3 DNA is TGTGCCAGCACCACCGACGACAGGGGGAGCACTGAAGCTTTCTTT. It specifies CASTTDDRGSTEAFF. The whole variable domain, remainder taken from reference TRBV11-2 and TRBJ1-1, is EAGVAQSPRYKIIEKRQSVAFWCNPISGHATLYWYQQILGQGPKLLIQFQNNGVVDDSQLPKDRFSAERLKGVDSTLKIQPAKLEDSAVYLCASTTDDRGSTEAFFGQGTRLTVV.

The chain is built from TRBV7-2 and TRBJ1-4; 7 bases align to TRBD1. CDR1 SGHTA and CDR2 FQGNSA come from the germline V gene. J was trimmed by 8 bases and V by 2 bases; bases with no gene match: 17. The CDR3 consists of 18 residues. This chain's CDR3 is CASSLPRQGGELWEKLFF. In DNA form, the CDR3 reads TGTGCCAGCAGCTTACCCCGACAGGGTGGGGAACTATGGGAAAAACTGTTTTTT.

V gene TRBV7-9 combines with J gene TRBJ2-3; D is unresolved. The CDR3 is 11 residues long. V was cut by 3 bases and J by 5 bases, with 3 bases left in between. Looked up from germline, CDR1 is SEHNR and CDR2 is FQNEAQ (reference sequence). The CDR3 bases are TGTGCCAGCAGCTTCATAGATACGCAGTATTTT. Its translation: CASSFIDTQYF.

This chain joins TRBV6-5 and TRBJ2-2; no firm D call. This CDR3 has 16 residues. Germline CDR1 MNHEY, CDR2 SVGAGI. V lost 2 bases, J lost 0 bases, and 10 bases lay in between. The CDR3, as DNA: TGTGCCAGCAGTTACCTCGCCACTCCGAACACCGGGGAGCTGTTTTTT. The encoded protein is CASSYLATPNTGELFF.

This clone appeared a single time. For the CDR3, the DNA is TGCAGCGTAGTATCCTACAATGAGCAGTTCTTC. Residues: CSVVSYNEQFF. This chain connects TRBV29-1 to TRBJ2-1; no definite D call. Trimming left V 6 bases short and J 1 base short, with 4 bases between. Germline loops: CDR1 SQVTM, CDR2 ANQGSEA. This CDR3 is 11 amino acids long.

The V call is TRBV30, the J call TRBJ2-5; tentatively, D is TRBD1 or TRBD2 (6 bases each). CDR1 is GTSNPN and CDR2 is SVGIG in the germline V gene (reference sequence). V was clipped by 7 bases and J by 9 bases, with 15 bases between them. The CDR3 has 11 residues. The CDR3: CALGHPGAQYF. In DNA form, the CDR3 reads TGTGCCTTGGGACACCCGGGGGCCCAGTACTTC.

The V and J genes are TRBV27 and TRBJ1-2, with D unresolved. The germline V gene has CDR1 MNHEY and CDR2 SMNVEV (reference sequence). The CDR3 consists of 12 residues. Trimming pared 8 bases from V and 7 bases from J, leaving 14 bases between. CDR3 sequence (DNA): TGTGCCAGCGGATCCTCGGAGCGTGGCTACACCTTC. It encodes CASGSSERGYTF.